Here is one T cell receptor (beta chain) with its context. Its antigen is still unknown. This entry comes from a study of T cell repertoires in aging, cancer and after chemotherapy. About the study: Donor ages fell into six groups from 30 or younger up to 70 or older. Study outcomes and limitations: Loss of evenness, beyond lost richness, contributed to age-related TCR diversity decline in cancer patients. These repertoire data do not allow conclusions about immunological memory after chemotherapy. Age-matched healthy donors had significantly more diverse, less clonal blood TCR repertoires than untreated cancer patients.

Trimming cost V 7 bases and J 7 bases; bases outside gene matches: 7. Germline V lookup: CDR1 SNHLY, CDR2 FYNNEI. The CDR3 totals 15 residues. Rearranged V-D-J TRB sequences were amplified with a mixed TRB-A/B primer pool. TCRdb re-derived calls from the multiplex PCR reads in MiXCR, one entry per CDR3 protein. The sample has about 19,000 distinct CDR3 sequences; roughly 37% are singletons. TCR beta rearrangements were amplified from peripheral blood genomic DNA. The specimen sequenced was blood. This sequence originates from a human donor with a solid tumor. This chain uses TRBV2 with TRBJ2-2; 12 nucleotides match TRBD2. CDR3 nucleotides: TGTGCCAGCAAGCCTAGCGGGGGGGCCGGCGGGGAGCTGTTTTTT. Translation gives CASKPSGGAGGELFF.